Sequencing of this T cell receptor (beta chain) was carried out in a study of a mutant IDH1 vaccine in newly diagnosed glioma. Time point reported: baseline, week 1 (first vaccination visit). Treatment in this sample: pre-vaccination baseline after standard-of-care therapy. Assay: immunoSEQ multiplex PCR; the TCRdb copy retains only in-frame clones and omits some. Of over 25,000 clones in the sample, approximately 86% are singletons; the top ten hold 4.8%. As regards this clone: Other DNA sequences in this sample translate to the same CDR3.

Trimming shortened V by 1 base and J by 2 bases, and 5 bases separated the two germline ends. CDR1 is SNHLY, CDR2 FYNNEI, per germline. The CDR3 is made up of 14 amino acids. The sequencing here drew on PBMCs, taken from a glioma patient treated with radiotherapy, temozolomide or both. The chain employs TRBV2 and TRBJ1-4; the D gene is possibly TRBD1 (5 bases). This TCR was recovered from a woman in her forties with glioma. CDR3 bases: TGTGCCAGCAGTGAAGGGGGGACTAATGAAAAACTGTTTTTT. It translates to CASSEGGTNEKLFF.